This is a list of T cell receptor beta chains from one sample in a study of blood T cells in healthy people across ages. From the 5' RACE reads, TCRdb called clonotypes with MiXCR, one entry per CDR3 protein. This table holds about 730,000 distinct CDR3 sequences, roughly 43% found once. Sequenced sample: blood. The source of these receptors is a woman in her fifties or sixties in good health. Each CDR3 is given with its conserved first and last residue. The D gene is left open where the match is weak. Not all rows give a size; the values are once, few, many and, for expanded clones, a class.

j_call	clone_size	v_call	d_call	cdr3_aa	cdr3_nt
TRBJ2-1	many	TRBV29-1	NA	CSVRTYNEQFF	TGCAGCGTCCGCACCTACAATGAGCAGTTCTTC
TRBJ2-1	few	TRBV7-2	NA	CASSPRTGRDEQFF	TGTGCCAGCAGCCCACGGACAGGGAGGGATGAGCAGTTCTTC
TRBJ2-2	NA	TRBV7-9	TRBD2	CASSYEGLAGGPNTGELFF	TGTGCCAGCAGCTACGAGGGACTAGCGGGGGGGCCGAACACCGGGGAGCTGTTTTTT
TRBJ1-5	NA	TRBV28	TRBD1	CASRPTGGGETQHF	TGTGCCAGCAGGCCCACAGGGGGGGGAGAGACCCAGCATTTT
TRBJ2-7	few	TRBV3-1	NA	CASSQVKGGEQYF	TGTGCCAGCAGCCAAGTTAAGGGAGGCGAGCAGTACTTC
TRBJ1-2	once	TRBV2	TRBD1	CASRGTGDFYGYTF	TGTGCCAGCAGAGGGACAGGGGATTTCTATGGCTACACCTTC
TRBJ2-1	NA	TRBV5-1	TRBD2	CASRRLAGGLYNEQFF	TGCGCCAGCAGAAGACTAGCGGGAGGACTTTACAATGAGCAGTTCTTC
TRBJ1-5	NA	TRBV14	NA	CASSHPRPDQPQHF	TGTGCCAGCAGCCATCCTCGACCTGATCAGCCCCAGCATTTT
TRBJ2-3	few	TRBV2	NA	CASSEPPGLSADTQYF	TGTGCCAGCAGTGAACCCCCGGGTCTGTCAGCAGATACGCAGTATTTT
TRBJ2-7	few	TRBV10-3	TRBD2	CAIKLAGVDEQYF	TGTGCCATCAAGCTAGCGGGAGTCGACGAGCAGTACTTC
TRBJ2-1	NA	TRBV12-3/TRBV12-4	NA	CASSLGRQETQFF	TGTGCCAGCAGTTTGGGCAGGCAAGAGACCCAGTTCTTC
TRBJ2-1	NA	TRBV29-1	NA	CSVEGGATKSSYNEQFF	TGCAGCGTTGAAGGGGGGGCGACTAAAAGCTCCTACAATGAGCAGTTCTTC
TRBJ2-1	few	TRBV14	NA	CASSQDTGPVYNEQFF	TGTGCCAGCAGCCAAGATACCGGTCCTGTATACAATGAGCAGTTCTTC
TRBJ2-1	NA	TRBV6-1	NA	CASSDRDIRDPQFF	TGTGCCAGCAGTGATCGGGACATCAGGGACCCGCAGTTCTTC
TRBJ1-2	NA	TRBV7-9	TRBD1	CASSFPGQGENGYTF	TGTGCCAGCAGCTTCCCGGGACAGGGGGAAAATGGCTACACCTTC
TRBJ2-6	NA	TRBV5-1	NA	CASSLASYSGTNVLTF	TGCGCCAGCAGCTTGGCGAGTTACTCTGGGACCAACGTCCTGACTTTC
TRBJ2-2	NA	TRBV4-2	NA	CASSQDWRRGAGELFF	TGTGCCAGCAGCCAAGACTGGAGAAGGGGGGCCGGGGAGCTGTTTTTT
TRBJ2-5	few	TRBV6-1	TRBD2	CASSGGSGGQETQYF	TGTGCCAGCAGCGGGGGGAGCGGGGGGCAAGAGACCCAGTACTTC
TRBJ2-7	many	TRBV20-1	NA	CSAGLSQYEQYF	TGCAGTGCTGGTCTTAGTCAGTACGAGCAGTACTTC
TRBJ2-2	NA	TRBV28	NA	CASSLGLTGELFF	TGTGCCAGCAGTTTAGGCCTCACCGGGGAGCTGTTTTTT
TRBJ1-1	NA	TRBV11-2	NA	CASSSTGSNTEAFF	TGTGCCAGCAGCAGCACAGGGTCGAACACTGAAGCTTTCTTT
TRBJ2-5	NA	TRBV20-1	TRBD2	CSARVASGGSYNEQYF	TGCAGTGCTAGAGTAGCTAGCGGGGGGTCATACAATGAGCAGTACTTC